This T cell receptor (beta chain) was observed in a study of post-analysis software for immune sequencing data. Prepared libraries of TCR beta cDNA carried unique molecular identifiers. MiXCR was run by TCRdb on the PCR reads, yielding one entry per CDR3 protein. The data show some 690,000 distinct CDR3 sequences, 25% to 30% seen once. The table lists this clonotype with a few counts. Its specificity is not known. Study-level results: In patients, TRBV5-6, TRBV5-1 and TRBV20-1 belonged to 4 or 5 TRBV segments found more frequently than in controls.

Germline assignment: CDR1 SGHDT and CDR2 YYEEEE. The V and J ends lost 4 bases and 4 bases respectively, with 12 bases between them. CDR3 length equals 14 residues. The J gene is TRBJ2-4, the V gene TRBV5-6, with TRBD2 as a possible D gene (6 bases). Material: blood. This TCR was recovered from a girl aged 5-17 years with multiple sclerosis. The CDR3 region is CASSLGREKNIQYF. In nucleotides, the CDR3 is TGTGCCAGCAGCCTGGGCCGGGAGAAAAACATTCAGTACTTC.